These 9 T cell receptor beta chains were sequenced from one sample in a study of identical twins. TCRdb fed the 5' RACE reads into MiXCR, producing one record per CDR3 protein. Among some 330,000 distinct CDR3 sequences, 7% to 9.5% were seen once, and the ten largest hold over 7%. Sequenced input: naive T cells sorted from blood. The receptor source for this set is a woman between 50 and 59 years old in good health.

The V gene is TRBV9, the J gene TRBJ2-7; unclear D gene. V lost 0 bases to trimming and J lost 5 bases, with 12 bases between them. The CDR3 contains 14 residues. CDR1 and CDR2 from the germline V gene are SGDLS and YYNGEE. The CDR3 reads CASSVDDTENEQYF. In nucleotides, the CDR3 is TGTGCCAGCAGCGTAGATGACACCGAGAACGAGCAGTACTTC.

In its sample, this clonotype was seen a few times. The chain couples TRBV5-4 to TRBJ2-1; the D is unclear. From germline, CDR1 is SGHNT and CDR2 YYREEE (reference sequence). This CDR3 has 15 amino acids. Trimming cost V 0 bases and J 2 bases, with 9 bases left between them. The CDR3 DNA sequence: TGTGCCAGCAGCTTGGCCCAGAGTACCTACAATGAGCAGTTCTTC. This encodes CASSLAQSTYNEQFF.

This clonotype was seen at least ten times. The rearrangement uses TRBV7-2 and TRBJ2-5, with 12 bases identical to TRBD2. The CDR3 has 16 residues. Trimming removed 1 base from V and 2 bases from J; junction bases left unmatched: 2. In germline, CDR1 is SGHTA, CDR2 FQGNSA. CDR3 in DNA: TGTGCCAGCAGCTTAGTACTAGCGGGAGGTCAAGAGACCCAGTACTTC. It specifies CASSLVLAGGQETQYF.

The sample holds many counts of this clonotype. The V call is TRBV7-2, the J call TRBJ2-3; 15 nucleotides align to TRBD2. V lost 5 bases and J lost 3; bases outside the gene matches: 6. Germline assignment: CDR1 SGHTA and CDR2 FQGNSA. This CDR3 is built from 17 residues. CDR3 in amino acids: CASSPPGLAGGTDTQYF. CDR3 nucleotide sequence: TGTGCCAGCAGCCCCCCGGGACTAGCGGGAGGTACAGATACGCAGTATTTT.

This clonotype has a handful of counts. V usage is TRBV5-1 and J usage is TRBJ2-1; 8 bases align to TRBD2. The CDR3 contains 15 residues. J lost 9 bases, V lost 4 bases, and 12 bases had no gene match. Germline values: CDR1 SGHRS, CDR2 YFSETQ. This chain's CDR3 is CASSQARAGVVEQFF. DNA for the CDR3: TGCGCCAGCAGCCAGGCCCGAGCGGGAGTTGTTGAGCAGTTCTTC.

The rearrangement joins TRBV7-8 to TRBJ2-4; D is unresolved. Germline V lookup: CDR1 SGHVS, CDR2 FQNEAQ. V lost 2 bases and J 1 base, leaving 9 bases between the germline ends. The CDR3 totals 15 residues. Here the CDR3 reads CASSLLGGAKNIQYF. CDR3 DNA sequence: TGTGCCAGCAGCTTATTGGGTGGGGCCAAAAACATTCAGTACTTC.

This clonotype was recorded a few times. V and J are TRBV27 and TRBJ2-5; 11 nucleotides match TRBD2. The junction had 11 bases not matched to a gene; V was cut back by 10 bases and J by 4 bases. The CDR3 is 15 residues long. Germline V gene lookup returns CDR1 MNHEY and CDR2 SMNVEV (reference sequence). The CDR3 is CAMTEGLAGGETQYF. As DNA, the CDR3 is TGTGCCATGACAGAAGGTCTAGCGGGAGGAGAGACCCAGTACTTC.

This clonotype has at least ten counts. This chain links TRBV5-1 with TRBJ1-1, with 7 bases lining up with TRBD1. The CDR3 loop spans 17 amino acids. J gave up 1 base and V 0 bases, and 9 bases lay outside the gene matches. Germline V lookup: CDR1 SGHRS, CDR2 YFSETQ. The CDR3 bases are TGCGCCAGCAGCTTGGGGACAGGTCTTAACGGGAACACTGAAGCTTTCTTT. Amino acid sequence: CASSLGTGLNGNTEAFF.

The chain couples TRBV6-5 to TRBJ2-5, with 10 bases matching TRBD2. The CDR3 loop spans 19 amino acids. Unmatched junction bases numbered 21, after V lost 7 bases and J lost 4 bases. The germline V gene encodes CDR1 MNHEY and CDR2 SVGAGI. The CDR3 bases are TGTGCCAGCACCTCTTTGTCTAGCGGGAGAGGCGTGCACAGAGAGACCCAGTACTTC. It codes for CASTSLSSGRGVHRETQYF.